The 13 T cell receptor beta chains presented below share a single source sample, sequenced in a study of CD8+CD57+ T cells in acquired aplastic anemia. The TCR beta profiling, which covered VDJ combination and CDR3 sequence, was carried out using genomic DNA as the template. Each CDR3 protein gets one entry after TCRdb re-called the reads with MiXCR. Seen here are 400,000 to 450,000 distinct CDR3 sequences, around 68% observed once, and the top ten hold 3.5% to 4.5%. Sequencing was performed on sorted CD4+, CD8+, or CD8+CD57+ T cells (not recorded which) from PBMCs. The receptors here all came from a human donor in good health, serving as a control.

The chain joins TRBV12-5 to TRBJ2-5; D is uncertain. CDR3 length equals 16 residues. From germline, CDR1 is LGHNT and CDR2 FRNRAP. V lost 0 bases to trimming and J lost 5 bases, with 16 bases between them. Here the CDR3 DNA reads TGTGCTAGTGGTTTGGTCGCCGTTGGCGGAATGGAGACCCAGTACTTC. Its protein is CASGLVAVGGMETQYF.

Comment on this clonotype: Given the absence of the conserved phenylalanine or tryptophan at the CDR3 end, a read error is likely. The DNA is left out, because the CDR3 cannot be placed on it with certainty; the CDR3 is given as TCRdb lists it. V and J are TRBV7-2 and TRBJ1-5; TRBD1, the table's D call, was not compared with the DNA. The germline V gene has CDR1 SGHTA and CDR2 FQGNSA. The CDR3 extends over 13 residues, inclusive of both ends. The CDR3 loop is CASSNAGSGGTPY.

There are many counts of this clonotype. The V call is TRBV7-2, the J call TRBJ2-1; TRBD2 matches 7 bases. Per germline, CDR1 SGHTA and CDR2 FQGNSA. Trimming removed 5 bases from V and 6 bases from J; junction bases left unmatched: 13. CDR3 length: 16 residues. The CDR3 DNA reads TGTGCCAGCAGCCTCCGCTGGGGGGGGACTGGCAATGAGCAGTTCTTC. This sequence encodes CASSLRWGGTGNEQFF.

This clonotype was counted ten times or more. J is TRBJ2-2 and V is TRBV6-2 or TRBV6-3; 8 bases fit TRBD2. The V gene's germline CDR1 is MNHEY and CDR2 SVGEGT. Germline trimming cut 5 bases from V and 3 bases from J; bases unmatched to any gene: 5. The CDR3 spans 15 residues. The DNA for the CDR3 is TGTGCCAGCAGTACAAGCGGGGGCGACACCGGGGAGCTGTTTTTT. Translated: CASSTSGGDTGELFF.

The rearrangement links TRBV9 to TRBJ2-5, with D tentatively TRBD2 (6 bases). The CDR3 consists of 13 residues. Germline V gene data show CDR1 as SGDLS and CDR2 as YYNGEE. Trimming pared 3 bases from V and 14 bases from J, leaving 20 bases between. The CDR3 sequence is CASSGIGLASHYF. Written as DNA, the CDR3 is TGTGCCAGCAGCGGGATTGGCCTAGCGAGCCACTACTTC.

On this clonotype itself: One end of the junction is discordant with germline, which a read error may explain. The rearrangement links TRBV12-3 or TRBV12-4 to TRBJ1-4; D is unresolved. The CDR3 loop spans 16 amino acids. The CDR3 protein is CASRIDPPGINGKLFF. The CDR3 DNA sequence: TGTGCCAGCAGAATAGATCCGCCGGGAATCAATGGAAAACTGTTTTTT.

This clonotype was seen a few times. V gene TRBV6-2 or TRBV6-3 combines with J gene TRBJ1-5; 9 bases map to TRBD1. This CDR3 contains 18 residues. CDR1 and CDR2 from the germline V gene are MNHEY and SVGEGT. Losses at the gene ends were 5 bases for V and 2 bases for J; bases not matched to a gene: 13. The CDR3 region is CASSPYLRQGVRNQPQHF. Written as DNA, the CDR3 is TGTGCCAGCAGTCCTTACCTTAGACAGGGGGTACGCAATCAGCCCCAGCATTTT.

This clonotype has a single count. The rearrangement joins TRBV10-3 to TRBJ1-1, with D perhaps TRBD1 (5 bases). The ends were cut back, 4 bases at V and 1 base at J, with 7 bases in the middle. There are 13 residues in the CDR3. Per germline, CDR1 ENHRY and CDR2 SYGVKD. The CDR3 region has the DNA TGTGCCATCAGTGGTGACAGGAACACTGAAGCTTTCTTT. As protein: CAISGDRNTEAFF.

This clonotype was found many times. J is TRBJ2-5 and V is TRBV7-2; 10 bases match TRBD2. CDR1 and CDR2 from the germline V gene are SGHTA and FQGNSA. The length of the CDR3 is 16 residues. V lost 5 bases and J lost 2; bases outside the gene matches: 8. CDR3: CASSPTAGGSQETQYF. CDR3 coding DNA: TGTGCCAGCAGCCCCACAGCGGGGGGGAGTCAAGAGACCCAGTACTTC.

The V and J genes are TRBV19 and TRBJ2-1, with D perhaps TRBD1 or TRBD2 (6 bases each). Germline V lookup: CDR1 LNHDA, CDR2 SQIVND (reference sequence). The CDR3 is made up of 15 amino acids. With 5 bases removed from V and 7 bases from J, the gap between germline ends came to 18 bases. The CDR3, as DNA: TGTGCCAGTAGTCGTATACCGAGGGGGGAAAATGAGCAGTTCTTC. Translated: CASSRIPRGENEQFF.

CDR3 bases: TGTGCCAGTAGTATTCGGGGGCCCACAGATACGCAGTATTTT. It codes for CASSIRGPTDTQYF. The rearrangement links TRBV19 to TRBJ2-3; possibly TRBD1 or TRBD2 for D (6 bases each). Germline CDR1 is LNHDA and CDR2 is SQIVND (reference sequence). V lost 3 bases to trimming and J lost 2 bases, with 9 bases between them. This CDR3 comprises 14 residues.

The rearrangement joins TRBV19 to TRBJ1-1, with D perhaps matching TRBD1 (5 bases). The germline V gene has CDR1 LNHDA and CDR2 SQIVND (reference sequence). This CDR3 contains 14 residues. Trimming stripped 7 bases from V and 1 base from J, with 13 bases between. The CDR3 bases are TGTGCCAGTAAAGGCGGCAGGGCGAACACTGAAGCTTTCTTT. Residues: CASKGGRANTEAFF.

The chain joins TRBV15 to TRBJ1-6; no reliable D call. CDR1 and CDR2 from the germline V gene are LNHNV and YYDKDF (reference sequence). The CDR3 loop spans 14 amino acids. Trimming removed 4 bases at V and 5 bases at J, with 9 bases between. CDR3 in amino acids: CATSITADNSPLHF. Written as DNA, the CDR3 is TGTGCCACCAGCATTACCGCGGATAATTCACCCCTCCACTTT.